Below, 14 T cell receptor beta chains from the same sample are listed, as sequenced in a study of cytomegalovirus exposure and HLA in healthy donors. This table comes from immunoSEQ multiplex PCR, and its TCRdb copy is limited to in-frame clones, with some not included. Here the sample spans roughly 71,000 clones, approximately 94% being singletons. The sample taken for sequencing was PBMCs. Source of these receptors: a woman between 18 and 29 years old in good health and CMV-seronegative.

V is TRBV6-4 and J is TRBJ2-3, with a weak D call TRBD1 (5 bases). From germline, CDR1 is MRHNA and CDR2 SNTAGT. This CDR3 is 15 amino acids long. V was shortened by 3 bases and J by 2 bases, with 12 bases between the two germline ends. CDR3 nucleotide sequence: TGTGCCAGCAGTGAATCCCCGACAGTCACAGATACGCAGTATTTT. This codes for CASSESPTVTDTQYF.

This chain links TRBV2 with TRBJ2-1; TRBD2 matches 9 bases. CDR1 is SNHLY, CDR2 FYNNEI, per germline. The CDR3 sequence is 14 residues long. The V gene end was trimmed by 4 bases and the J gene end by 4 bases; junction bases not matched to a gene: 2. CDR3: CASSVTSGYNEQFF. The CDR3 region has the DNA TGTGCCAGCAGTGTTACTAGCGGGTACAATGAGCAGTTCTTC.

To note about this clone: An end of the junction does not agree with germline; a read error may underlie this. J is TRBJ2-3 and V is TRBV28, with 13 bases matching TRBD2. This CDR3 is 12 amino acids long. In germline, CDR1 is MDHEN, CDR2 SYDVKM. CDR3 in DNA: TGTGCCAGCAGTTCCGGACTAGCGGGGGCCATGTGG. Its protein is CASSSGLAGAMW.

This clone is a singleton in its sample. The V call is TRBV19, the J call TRBJ1-1, with 7 bases aligning to TRBD1. V was clipped by 5 bases and J by 7 bases; unmatched bases: 7. The germline V gene has CDR1 LNHDA and CDR2 SQIVND (reference sequence). CDR3 length: 13 amino acids. The CDR3 nucleotides are TGTGCCAGTAGTTGGATTGGGACAGATGAAGCTTTCTTT. It codes for CASSWIGTDEAFF.

V and J are TRBV27 and TRBJ2-1; 14 positions agree with TRBD2. The trim removed 4 bases at V and 11 bases at J, leaving 13 bases unmatched. Germline values: CDR1 MNHEY, CDR2 SMNVEV (reference sequence). The length of the CDR3 is 17 residues. CDR3 residues: CASSSPSGLAGGYQQFF. In DNA, the CDR3 is TGTGCCAGCAGTTCCCCTTCTGGACTAGCGGGGGGTTATCAGCAGTTCTTC.

The chain combines TRBV6-6 with TRBJ2-5, with 7 bases identical to TRBD2. V trimming: 5 bases; J trimming: 1 base; junction bases outside the gene matches: 10. The CDR3 spans 16 residues. Germline V CDR1 and CDR2: MNHNY, SVGAGI (reference sequence). The CDR3 protein is CASSQRPTSAQETQYF. As DNA, the CDR3 is TGTGCCAGCAGTCAGAGACCAACTAGCGCCCAAGAGACCCAGTACTTC.

This sequence joins TRBV7-2 and TRBJ2-7; TRBD1 might be the D (6 bases). Trimming cost V 0 bases and J 4 bases, with 10 bases left between them. Per the germline V gene, CDR1 is SGHTA and CDR2 is FQGNSA. The CDR3 spans 14 residues. The CDR3 bases are TGTGCCAGCAGCTTAGCTAGGACAGCTTACGAGCAGTACTTC. Amino acids: CASSLARTAYEQYF.

The gene calls are TRBV18 and TRBJ2-3; D might be TRBD1 (5 bases). This CDR3 comprises 14 residues. V lost 2 bases and J 4 bases, leaving 10 bases between the germline ends. Germline-derived CDR1 and CDR2 are KGHSH and LQKENI. The CDR3: CASSPAQGADTQYF. CDR3 bases: TGTGCCAGCTCACCAGCCCAGGGCGCAGATACGCAGTATTTT.

This clone was counted a single time. This chain uses TRBV6-5 with TRBJ1-2; D perhaps matches TRBD1 (5 bases). CDR3 length: 14 amino acids. V shed 5 bases and J shed 4 bases, with 14 bases lying between them. Germline V lookup: CDR1 MNHEY, CDR2 SVGAGI. This CDR3 is CASSNAGTPYGYTF. CDR3 in DNA: TGTGCCAGCAGTAACGCCGGGACTCCCTATGGCTACACCTTC.

This clone has only one observation. This chain connects TRBV9 to TRBJ2-5; tentatively, D is TRBD2 (5 bases). Germline V CDR1 and CDR2: SGDLS, YYNGEE. The CDR3 length is 19 residues. Trimming cost V 0 bases and J 5 bases, with 26 bases left between them. The CDR3 DNA is TGTGCCAGCAGCGTAGGTGTAAGGGAGACCCAGTACTTTAGGGAGACCCAGTACTTC. The encoded protein is CASSVGVRETQYFRETQYF.

The gene calls are TRBV6-5 and TRBJ1-4; D is unresolved. Per germline, CDR1 MNHEY and CDR2 SVGAGI. The CDR3 runs 12 residues. The germline V and J ends were trimmed by 3 bases and 11 bases, with 10 bases remaining between them. The CDR3: CASSYRREKLFF. CDR3 nucleotides: TGTGCCAGCAGTTATAGGAGGGAGAAACTGTTTTTT.

This chain joins TRBV18 and TRBJ2-7; 11 bases map to TRBD1. The CDR3 is 14 amino acids. V trimming: 6 bases; J trimming: 5 bases; junction bases outside the gene matches: 6. Germline V CDR1 and CDR2: KGHSH, LQKENI. DNA for the CDR3: TGTGCCAGCTCTCGGGACAGGGGGACGGACGAGCAGTACTTC. It translates to CASSRDRGTDEQYF.

The chain carries TRBV19 and TRBJ2-3; TRBD2 matches at 7 bases. This CDR3 is 15 amino acids long. Germline trimming cut 4 bases from V and 2 bases from J; bases unmatched to any gene: 6. Per germline, CDR1 LNHDA and CDR2 SQIVND (reference sequence). CDR3 in DNA: TGTGCCAGTAGTACCCCTAGCGGCCCCACAGATACGCAGTATTTT. As protein: CASSTPSGPTDTQYF.

The chain carries TRBV6-6 and TRBJ1-5, with TRBD1 matching over 7 bases. Germline V gene sequence: CDR1 MNHNY, CDR2 SVGAGI (reference sequence). The V segment lost 2 bases and the J segment 2 bases; nucleotides outside the gene matches: 6. CDR3 length equals 16 residues. The CDR3 region has the DNA TGTGCCAGCAGTTACGACAGACAGGGACGCAATCAGCCCCAGCATTTT. This encodes CASSYDRQGRNQPQHF.